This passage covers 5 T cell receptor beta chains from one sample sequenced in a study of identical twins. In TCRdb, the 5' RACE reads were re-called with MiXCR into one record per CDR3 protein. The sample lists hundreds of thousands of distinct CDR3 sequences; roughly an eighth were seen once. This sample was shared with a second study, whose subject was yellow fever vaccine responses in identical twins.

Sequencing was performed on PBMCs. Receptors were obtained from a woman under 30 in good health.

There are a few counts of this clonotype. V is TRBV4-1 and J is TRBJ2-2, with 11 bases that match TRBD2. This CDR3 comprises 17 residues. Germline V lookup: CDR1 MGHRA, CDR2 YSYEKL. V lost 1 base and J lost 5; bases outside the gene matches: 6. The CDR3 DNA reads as TGCGCCAGCAGCCAAGGGCCGGCTAGCGGGGGGACCGGGGAGCTGTTTTTT. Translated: CASSQGPASGGTGELFF.

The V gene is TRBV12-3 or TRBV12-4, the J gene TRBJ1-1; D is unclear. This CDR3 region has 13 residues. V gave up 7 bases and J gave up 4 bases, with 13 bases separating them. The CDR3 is CASINRAITEAFF. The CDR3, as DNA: TGTGCCAGCATTAATAGGGCAATCACTGAAGCTTTCTTT.

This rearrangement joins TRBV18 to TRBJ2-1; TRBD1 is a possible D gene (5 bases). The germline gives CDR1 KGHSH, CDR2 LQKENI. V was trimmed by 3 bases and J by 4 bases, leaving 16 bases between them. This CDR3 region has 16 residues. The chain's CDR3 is CASSPQGVRLYNEQFF. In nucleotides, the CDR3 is TGTGCCAGCTCACCTCAGGGTGTGAGGTTATACAATGAGCAGTTCTTC.

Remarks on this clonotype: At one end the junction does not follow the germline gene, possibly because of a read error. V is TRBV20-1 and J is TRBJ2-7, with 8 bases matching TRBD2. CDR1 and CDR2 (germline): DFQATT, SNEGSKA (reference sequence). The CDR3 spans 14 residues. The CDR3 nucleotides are TGCAGTGCCAGAGGGGCGGGGGGAGCCTACGAGCAGTACTTC. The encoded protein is CSARGAGGAYEQYF.

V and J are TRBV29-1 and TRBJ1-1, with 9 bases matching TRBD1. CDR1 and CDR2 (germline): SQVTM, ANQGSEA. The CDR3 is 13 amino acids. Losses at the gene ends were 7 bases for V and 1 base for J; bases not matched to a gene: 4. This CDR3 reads CSGMTGGNTEAFF. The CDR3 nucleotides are TGCAGCGGGATGACAGGGGGGAACACTGAAGCTTTCTTT.